Listed here are 18 T cell receptor beta chains from one sample, sequenced in a study of CD8+ T cells in alopecia areata. In each case, RNA was isolated and then reverse transcribed into cDNA as the sequencing template. TCRdb keeps only in-frame clones here, not all; method: immunoSEQ multiplex PCR. This sample carries some 170,000 clones, 50% to 70% of them seen once, and the ten largest clones take 1.7%. Sequencing used CD4+ T cells sorted from blood, obtained at week 0. The receptors originated from a human donor with alopecia areata.

This clone came up once. J is TRBJ1-3 and V is TRBV5-1, with D hard to call. The CDR3 length is 18 residues. Trimming shortened V by 0 bases and J by 1 base, and 17 bases separated the two germline ends. The germline gives CDR1 SGHRS, CDR2 YFSETQ. The chain's CDR3 is CASSLEPSDGLSGNTIYF. CDR3 coding DNA: TGCGCCAGCAGCTTGGAACCTTCCGACGGCTTATCTGGAAACACCATATATTTT.

This clone occurred a few times. The chain couples TRBV28 to TRBJ2-3, with 8 bases that match TRBD1. V lost 4 bases to trimming and J lost 5 bases; unmatched junction nucleotides: 8. This CDR3 is 15 amino acids long. Germline V gives CDR1 MDHEN, CDR2 SYDVKM. In nucleotides, the CDR3 is TGTGCCAGCAGTTCAGGGGGCTTCCACCGAGATACGCAGTATTTT. Protein: CASSSGGFHRDTQYF.

J is TRBJ1-2 and V is TRBV10-3; 7 nucleotides agree with TRBD1. The CDR3 runs to 14 residues. Germline CDR1 is ENHRY and CDR2 is SYGVKD. J was trimmed by 4 bases and V by 2 bases; bases with no gene match: 4. In DNA, the CDR3 is TGTGCCATCAGTGAGAACAGGGGAAGCTATGGCTACACCTTC. It is translated as CAISENRGSYGYTF.

This chain joins TRBV29-1 and TRBJ2-5; tentatively, D is TRBD2 (5 bases). The germline V and J ends were trimmed by 2 bases and 2 bases, with 6 bases remaining between them. The CDR3 extends over 12 amino acids. Germline V gene data show CDR1 as SQVTM and CDR2 as ANQGSEA. The CDR3 spells CSVEPGQETQYF. The CDR3 DNA reads TGCAGCGTTGAACCGGGACAAGAGACCCAGTACTTC.

This clone was found a few times. This chain links TRBV4-3 with TRBJ2-2; D is ambiguous. Trimming took 3 bases from V and 2 from J, leaving 10 bases between them. The CDR3 sequence is 15 residues long. Germline CDR1 LGHNA, CDR2 YSLEER. CDR3 DNA sequence: TGCGCCAGCAGCCAGTGGAGCCTAAACACCGGGGAGCTGTTTTTT. It codes for CASSQWSLNTGELFF.

The J gene is TRBJ1-2, the V gene TRBV29-1; 7 positions agree with TRBD1. V lost 8 bases to trimming and J lost 11 bases; unmatched junction nucleotides: 17. The germline CDR1 and CDR2 sequences are SQVTM and ANQGSEA. The CDR3 is 13 amino acids. In DNA form, the CDR3 reads TGCAGCACTGCGACGCTTATGGACAGGAATTACACCTTC. Translation gives CSTATLMDRNYTF.

This clone was counted ten times or more. The chain joins TRBV28 to TRBJ1-1, with D maybe TRBD1 (5 bases). The CDR3 runs 15 residues. V was trimmed by 3 bases and J by 0 bases, leaving 11 bases between them. The germline V gene has CDR1 MDHEN and CDR2 SYDVKM. CDR3 in DNA: TGTGCCAGCAGTTTGGACGGGGGAATGAACACTGAAGCTTTCTTT. It encodes CASSLDGGMNTEAFF.

In DNA, the CDR3 is TGCGCCAGCAGCTTGGCAGGCGATCTACCCGACGAGCAGTACTTC. This translates into CASSLAGDLPDEQYF. The chain recombines TRBV5-1 with TRBJ2-7; D ambiguous. CDR1 SGHRS and CDR2 YFSETQ come from the germline V gene. The length of the CDR3 is 15 residues. Trimming pared 0 bases from V and 5 bases from J, leaving 15 bases between.

This chain links TRBV27 with TRBJ1-1; D may be TRBD1 (6 bases). The germline CDR1 and CDR2 sequences are MNHEY and SMNVEV (reference sequence). V gave up 7 bases and J gave up 1 base, with 13 bases separating them. This CDR3 comprises 14 residues. The CDR3 DNA follows: TGTGCCAGCATTGCCGACAGGACGAACACTGAAGCTTTCTTT. It translates to CASIADRTNTEAFF.

This clone came up a few times. This chain uses TRBV29-1 with TRBJ2-1, with 7 nucleotides matching TRBD1. The length of the CDR3 is 13 residues. Germline CDR1 reads SQVTM; CDR2 reads ANQGSEA. Trimming took 6 bases from V and 6 from J; bases not matched to a gene: 8. CDR3 region: CSVDRVRGNEQFF. Written as DNA, the CDR3 is TGCAGCGTCGACAGGGTCCGAGGCAATGAGCAGTTCTTC.

This clone was observed once. The chain uses TRBV30 and TRBJ1-5; D perhaps matches TRBD1 (6 bases). Germline V CDR1 and CDR2: GTSNPN, SVGIG (reference sequence). The CDR3 spans 13 residues. The V end was cut by 1 base, the J end by 12 bases, with 16 bases between. The CDR3 DNA reads TGTGCCTGGAGTGGAGGGGGGATTGGTATCCAGCATTTT. Amino acid sequence: CAWSGGGIGIQHF.

The chain is built from TRBV30 and TRBJ2-7; 11 bases fit TRBD2. Trimming cost V 4 bases and J 3 bases; bases outside gene matches: 2. Germline CDR1 is GTSNPN and CDR2 is SVGIG (reference sequence). The CDR3 contains 13 residues. CDR3 nucleotides: TGTGCCTGGAACCTAGCGGGGGGCTACGAGCAGTACTTC. Translating gives CAWNLAGGYEQYF.

There are a few counts of this clone. The chain carries TRBV20-1 and TRBJ1-2, with 9 bases lining up with TRBD1. Germline CDR1 DFQATT, CDR2 SNEGSKA (reference sequence). This CDR3 contains 11 residues. V shed 6 bases and J 10 bases; nucleotides not matched to a gene: 6. CDR3 loop: CSAVWDRDYTF. The CDR3 bases are TGCAGTGCCGTATGGGACAGGGACTACACCTTC.

The chain couples TRBV30 to TRBJ2-5; tentative D call: TRBD1 (6 bases). CDR3 length: 12 residues. Germline CDR1 reads GTSNPN; CDR2 reads SVGIG (reference sequence). Trimming pared 3 bases from V and 7 bases from J, leaving 12 bases between. The CDR3 sequence: CAWSPGVGTQYF. CDR3 sequence (DNA): TGTGCCTGGAGCCCAGGGGTGGGGACCCAGTACTTC.

This clone was counted only a few times. Different DNA sequences within this sample yield the same CDR3. This sequence joins TRBV29-1 and TRBJ1-1; 7 bases match TRBD1. Germline CDR1 reads SQVTM; CDR2 reads ANQGSEA. The CDR3 loop spans 13 amino acids. After removal of 7 bases from V and 1 base from J, the junction contained 6 bases not matched to a gene. The CDR3 coding sequence is TGCAGCGCCGAAGGACAGGAGAACACTGAAGCTTTCTTT. Protein sequence: CSAEGQENTEAFF.

In its sample, this clone was seen a few times. The CDR3 nucleotides read TGCAGCGTTGCACAGGGGGCGCGAGCCAAAAACATTCAGTACTTC. Translated, it gives CSVAQGARAKNIQYF. The chain joins TRBV29-1 to TRBJ2-4; 9 bases are a match to TRBD1. In germline, CDR1 is SQVTM, CDR2 ANQGSEA. V lost 4 bases to trimming and J lost 0 bases; unmatched junction nucleotides: 4. The CDR3 spans 15 residues.

The gene calls are TRBV6-1 and TRBJ1-4; perhaps TRBD1 as D (5 bases). V gave up 6 bases and J gave up 8 bases, with 16 bases separating them. The germline gives CDR1 MNHNS, CDR2 SASEGT. The CDR3 contains 14 residues. The CDR3 DNA is TGTGCCAGCAGGACAACAGGAGGAGGAGAAAAACTGTTTTTT. Residues: CASRTTGGGEKLFF.

The V call is TRBV4-2, the J call TRBJ2-5, with 13 bases fitting TRBD2. This CDR3 comprises 16 residues. CDR1 and CDR2 (germline): LGHNA, YNFKEQ. The J segment lost 0 bases and the V segment lost 4 bases, leaving 2 bases of the junction unmatched. The CDR3 DNA is TGTGCCAGCAGCCTGGGGACTAGCGGGGACCAAGAGACCCAGTACTTC. Protein product: CASSLGTSGDQETQYF.